Below, one TCR beta chain is given with its context. This CDR3 has 15 amino acids. Germline CDR1 LNHDA, CDR2 SQIVND (reference sequence). V was clipped by 4 bases and J by 6 bases; unmatched bases: 5. The authors ran a second PCR of about 6 to 11 cycles using a sample-barcoded 5' primer and a J-beta primer mix. One entry per CDR3 protein, called by TCRdb with MiXCR from the 5' RACE reads. The sample comprises roughly 800,000 distinct CDR3 sequences, approximately 25% of which are singletons, and roughly 9% rests with the top ten. The data derive from a study of blood T cells in healthy people across ages. These data were also reused for a study on T cells of mothers and their children.

The chain uses TRBV19 and TRBJ2-1, with 11 nucleotides matching TRBD1. This TCR derives from a boy under 18 in good health. Source material: blood. In DNA, the CDR3 is TGTGCCAGTAGTAAACAGGGACAGGGGGGCAATGAGCAGTTCTTC. It is translated as CASSKQGQGGNEQFF.